Sequencing of this T cell receptor (beta chain) was carried out in a study of human versus mouse CDR3 diversity and MHC coevolution. Study as a whole: The immunoSEQ assay reportedly detects one in 200,000 T cells. Valid reads per sample ranged from about 5.5 x 10^6 to 1.7 x 10^7. Findings and limits, study-wide: The lowest clonal inequality scores came from most of the three human donors. iCHAO1 estimated the human TCR beta repertoire at 1.5 million to 2 million clonotypes.

As to this clone: Its antigen is undetermined.

Measured with immunoSEQ multiplex PCR; TCRdb has only the in-frame clones, and not every one. Of fewer than 80,000 clones detected, around 92% appear once; the ten largest clones hold roughly 0.15%. The ends lost 6 bases at V and 4 bases at J; junction bases unmatched: 15. CDR1 and CDR2 from the germline V gene are SNHLY and FYNNEI. The CDR3 extends over 17 amino acids. This clonotype originated in a person aged 25 to 69 in good health. The chain links TRBV2 to TRBJ2-5; 9 nucleotides agree with TRBD1. The sequencing sample was made of naive CD4+ T cells from blood. Subset described: CD45RO-negative CD62L-positive naive CD4 T cells. CDR3 protein: CASSASRQGVRRETQYF. The CDR3 region has the DNA TGTGCCAGCAGCGCCTCACGACAGGGGGTAAGGAGAGAGACCCAGTACTTC. Using reference TRBV2 and TRBJ2-5 for the parts outside the CDR3, the full variable domain is EPEVTQTPSHQVTQMGQEVILRCVPISNHLYFYWYRQILGQKVEFLVSFYNNEISEKSEIFDDQFSVERPDGSNFTLKIRSTKLEDSAMYFCASSASRQGVRRETQYFGPGTRLLVL.